This TCR beta chain was documented in a study of blood T cell repertoires in COVID-19. Study at large: Sample material is recorded as cDNA or gDNA derived from T cells, B-cell-depleted T cells, or PBMCs.

As processed by the authors: Estimation of nucleated cell counts relied on the amplification of reference gene primers. Some clones are missing from TCRdb's copy, which holds only in-frame ones; the method was immunoSEQ multiplex PCR. Clone size and the V and J calls come from that table; the DNA yielded D and trimming. The sample yields about 160,000 clones, over 85% seen once. Germline V gives CDR1 MNHNS, CDR2 SASEGT. The CDR3 covers 11 residues. The V end was cut by 2 bases, the J end by 9 bases, with 7 bases between. The J gene is TRBJ1-2, the V gene TRBV6-1; D is unclear. This TCR derives from a man in his fifties or sixties with active or convalescent COVID-19. Sequencing used peripheral blood. CDR3 in amino acids: CASSEHSSYTF. The DNA for the CDR3 is TGTGCCAGCAGTGAACACAGTAGCTACACCTTC.